The 27 T cell receptor beta chains below were found in one sample sequenced in a study of T cell changes during pregnancy in multiple sclerosis. The assay was immunoSEQ multiplex PCR, and TCRdb's table has in-frame clones only and misses some. The profile shows around 34,000 clones, approximately 94% of them singletons. The sequenced sample was CD4+ T cells from peripheral blood mononuclear cells, obtained in the second trimester of pregnancy. The receptor set was obtained from a female donor with multiple sclerosis, enrolled in a pregnancy study.

This chain links TRBV9 with TRBJ2-1; weak D call: TRBD2 (5 bases). Germline V CDR1 and CDR2: SGDLS, YYNGEE. This CDR3 spans 15 amino acids. Trimming cost V 2 bases and J 8 bases, with 17 bases left between them. This CDR3 reads CASSVFLGSGDEQFF. For the CDR3, the DNA is TGTGCCAGCAGCGTTTTTCTGGGGAGTGGGGATGAGCAGTTCTTC.

The chain couples TRBV7-6 to TRBJ1-1; 9 bases are a match to TRBD1. V lost 3 bases and J lost 0; bases outside the gene matches: 11. This CDR3 is built from 18 residues. Looked up from germline, CDR1 is SGHVS and CDR2 is FNYEAQ. The CDR3 DNA follows: TGTGCCAGCAGCTTTTCAACCGGGACAGGGACACTGAACACTGAAGCTTTCTTT. This sequence encodes CASSFSTGTGTLNTEAFF.

This clone has more than one count but fewer than ten. The genes are TRBV5-1 and TRBJ1-1, with D perhaps TRBD1 (5 bases). Trimming took off 4 bases at V and 1 base at J, with 11 bases between the two ends. This CDR3 has 14 residues. Germline loops: CDR1 SGHRS, CDR2 YFSETQ. Here the CDR3 reads CASSTRGANTEAFF. CDR3 coding DNA: TGCGCCAGCAGCACCCGTGGGGCGAACACTGAAGCTTTCTTT.

Only one count was recorded for this clone. The CDR3 reads CASRLSGELFF. The CDR3, as DNA: TGCGCCAGCAGACTGAGTGGGGAGCTGTTTTTT. The chain joins TRBV10-2 to TRBJ2-2, with unresolved D. This CDR3 is built from 11 residues. Trimming pared 6 bases from V and 8 bases from J, leaving 7 bases between. Germline CDR1 reads WSHSY; CDR2 reads SAAADI.

This chain uses TRBV5-1 with TRBJ2-1; D is perhaps TRBD2 (6 bases). Germline CDR1 is SGHRS and CDR2 is YFSETQ. This CDR3 comprises 14 residues. V was clipped by 0 bases and J by 15 bases, with 19 bases between them. The CDR3 here is CASSLAGEGLSGFF. CDR3 in DNA: TGCGCCAGCAGCTTGGCTGGAGAGGGGCTTAGCGGGTTCTTC.

This sequence joins TRBV7-9 and TRBJ2-6, with TRBD1 identical over 9 bases. CDR1 is SEHNR and CDR2 is FQNEAQ in the germline V gene (reference sequence). V shed 1 base, J shed 10 bases, and the junction held 5 bases outside the gene matches. This CDR3 spans 15 amino acids. CDR3 loop: CASSLGGTGLNVLTF. The CDR3 DNA reads TGTGCCAGCAGCTTAGGTGGGACAGGGCTAAACGTCCTGACTTTC.

CDR3 nucleotide sequence: TGTGCCAGCAGCCTCGTGGGGGCATCCTACAATGAGCAGTTCTTC. Translation: CASSLVGASYNEQFF. The chain is built from TRBV9 and TRBJ2-1, with D possibly matching TRBD1 (6 bases). Trimming left V 4 bases short and J 1 base short, with 12 bases between. The CDR3 is made up of 15 amino acids. Germline V CDR1 and CDR2: SGDLS, YYNGEE. The full variable domain, in which reference TRBV9 and TRBJ2-1 provide the parts outside the CDR3, is DSGVTQTPKHLITATGQRVTLRCSPRSGDLSVYWYQQSLDQGLQFLIQYYNGEERAKGNILERFSAQQFPDLHSELNLSSLELGDSALYFCASSLVGASYNEQFFGPGTRLTVL.

The chain uses TRBV29-1 and TRBJ2-1, with D possibly matching TRBD1 (6 bases). The CDR3 consists of 13 residues. V was shortened by 3 bases and J by 7 bases, with 13 bases between the two germline ends. The germline CDR1 and CDR2 sequences are SQVTM and ANQGSEA. In DNA, the CDR3 is TGCAGCGTTGACTCAGGGGAGAGAAATGAGCAGTTCTTC. Its translation is CSVDSGERNEQFF.

The V call is TRBV7-2, the J call TRBJ2-7; a possible D gene is TRBD1 (6 bases). Trimming removed 5 bases from V and 3 bases from J, with 20 bases in between. The CDR3 sequence is 16 residues long. Germline assignment: CDR1 SGHTA and CDR2 FQGNSA. CDR3 coding DNA: TGTGCCAGCAGCGCGAGGGTCGGGTCCAGGGGCTACGAGCAGTACTTC. Amino acids: CASSARVGSRGYEQYF.

This chain joins TRBV5-4 and TRBJ2-1; D gene unclear. The V end lost 4 bases, the J end lost 0 bases, and 11 bases lay between the germline ends. Looked up from germline, CDR1 is SGHNT and CDR2 is YYREEE (reference sequence). CDR3 length: 15 amino acids. For the CDR3, the DNA is TGTGCCAGCAGCCCCCCTTTAAACTCCTACAATGAGCAGTTCTTC. Translated, it gives CASSPPLNSYNEQFF.

The sample holds one count of this clone. The chain joins TRBV6-6 to TRBJ2-7; TRBD1 aligns across 9 bases. V lost 2 bases to trimming and J lost 5 bases; unmatched junction nucleotides: 7. The CDR3 covers 15 residues. Per the germline V gene, CDR1 is MNHNY and CDR2 is SVGAGI (reference sequence). The CDR3 is CASSYPGDRVHEQYF. The CDR3 DNA is TGTGCCAGCAGTTACCCCGGGGACAGGGTCCACGAGCAGTACTTC.

This sequence joins TRBV9 and TRBJ2-7; TRBD2 matches at 11 bases. The J segment lost 4 bases and the V segment lost 4 bases, leaving 13 bases of the junction unmatched. This CDR3 is 17 amino acids long. The germline V gene has CDR1 SGDLS and CDR2 YYNGEE. The CDR3 is CASSFTPTTSGTYEQYF. CDR3 DNA: TGTGCCAGCAGCTTCACCCCAACGACTAGCGGGACGTACGAGCAGTACTTC.

V gene TRBV19 combines with J gene TRBJ1-3, with TRBD1 as a possible D gene (6 bases). Trimming left V 5 bases short and J 4 bases short, with 9 bases between. The CDR3 totals 13 residues. Per germline, CDR1 LNHDA and CDR2 SQIVND (reference sequence). CDR3 protein: CASSAGQGNTIYF. The CDR3 nucleotides read TGTGCCAGTAGTGCCGGACAGGGAAACACCATATATTTT.

This chain links TRBV7-6 with TRBJ2-1; 10 nucleotides align to TRBD2. Germline assignment: CDR1 SGHVS and CDR2 FNYEAQ. There are 15 residues in the CDR3. The V gene end was trimmed by 5 bases and the J gene end by 7 bases; junction bases not matched to a gene: 8. CDR3 nucleotides: TGTGCCAGCAGCCGAGTATCTAGCGGGGGTAATGAGCAGTTCTTC. Amino acid sequence: CASSRVSSGGNEQFF.

The chain links TRBV7-3 to TRBJ2-1; 13 bases line up with TRBD2. The CDR3 is made up of 13 amino acids. V trimming: 8 bases; J trimming: 9 bases; junction bases outside the gene matches: 4. Germline-derived CDR1 and CDR2 are SGHTA and FQGTGA. This CDR3 is CASGLAGAGEQFF. The CDR3 DNA reads TGTGCCAGCGGACTAGCGGGAGCGGGTGAGCAGTTCTTC.

This CDR3 is CASSVGRNPDPEQYF. CDR3 nucleotides: TGTGCCAGCAGCGTGGGCCGGAACCCAGATCCCGAGCAGTACTTC. V and J are TRBV9 and TRBJ2-7, with D uncertain. The CDR3 totals 15 residues. Germline lookup yields CDR1 SGDLS and CDR2 YYNGEE. With 2 bases removed from V and 6 bases from J, the gap between germline ends came to 18 bases. Variable domain in full (rest from reference TRBV9 and TRBJ2-7): DSGVTQTPKHLITATGQRVTLRCSPRSGDLSVYWYQQSLDQGLQFLIQYYNGEERAKGNILERFSAQQFPDLHSELNLSSLELGDSALYFCASSVGRNPDPEQYFGPGTRLTVT.

CDR3 protein: CAISESGGAGALSGANVLTF. The CDR3 DNA is TGTGCCATCAGTGAGTCGGGGGGAGCGGGAGCCCTCTCTGGGGCCAACGTCCTGACTTTC. The V gene is TRBV10-3, the J gene TRBJ2-6, with 8 bases lining up with TRBD2. The CDR3 contains 20 residues. The germline CDR1 and CDR2 sequences are ENHRY and SYGVKD. V shed 0 bases, J shed 0 bases, and the junction held 10 bases outside the gene matches.

The CDR3 reads CASSWDRAANEQYF. In nucleotides, the CDR3 is TGTGCCAGCAGCTGGGACAGGGCGGCGAACGAGCAGTACTTC. The chain couples TRBV7-9 to TRBJ2-7, with 9 bases fitting TRBD1. The CDR3 totals 14 residues. V was pared by 4 bases and J by 5 bases, with 6 bases of the junction left unmatched. Germline loops: CDR1 SEHNR, CDR2 FQNEAQ (reference sequence).

The CDR3 sequence: CASMLLGGRMNTEAFF. The DNA for the CDR3 is TGTGCCAGCATGTTACTTGGAGGTAGAATGAACACTGAAGCTTTCTTT. This chain joins TRBV5-8 and TRBJ1-1; D not resolved. The CDR3 spans 16 residues. Trimming cost V 6 bases and J 0 bases, with 18 bases left between them. The germline V gene has CDR1 SGHTS and CDR2 YDEGEE.

CDR3 in DNA: TGTGCCAGCAGCTTAGCGCCCTTAACCGGGACAGGGAAAGGTCAGCCCCAGCATTTT. Translating gives CASSLAPLTGTGKGQPQHF. V and J are TRBV7-8 and TRBJ1-5; 9 nucleotides align to TRBD1. Trimming cost V 0 bases and J 6 bases; bases outside gene matches: 15. This CDR3 region has 19 residues. CDR1 SGHVS and CDR2 FQNEAQ come from the germline V gene.

The rearrangement joins TRBV7-2 to TRBJ1-2; TRBD1 aligns across 9 bases. CDR3 length: 15 residues. Unmatched junction bases numbered 5, after V lost 5 bases and J lost 1 base. Germline CDR1 is SGHTA and CDR2 is FQGNSA. CDR3 amino acids: CASSQGTGNNYGYTF. The CDR3 DNA follows: TGTGCCAGCAGCCAAGGGACAGGGAATAACTATGGCTACACCTTC.

The chain couples TRBV28 to TRBJ2-7; TRBD1 matches 8 bases. Germline values: CDR1 MDHEN, CDR2 SYDVKM. The CDR3 is 14 residues long. Germline trimming cut 3 bases from V and 0 bases from J; bases unmatched to any gene: 1. The CDR3 nucleotides are TGTGCCAGCAGTTTCAGGGGGCTCTCCTACGAGCAGTACTTC. It codes for CASSFRGLSYEQYF.

A single count supports this clone. This CDR3 reads CASSEGGRDYQPQHF. The CDR3 DNA sequence: TGTGCCAGCAGTGAAGGCGGCAGGGATTATCAGCCCCAGCATTTT. V gene TRBV2 combines with J gene TRBJ1-5; tentative D call: TRBD1 (5 bases). The CDR3 sequence is 15 residues long. Trimming cost V 1 base and J 5 bases, with 12 bases left between them. The germline V gene encodes CDR1 SNHLY and CDR2 FYNNEI. Drawing the rest from reference TRBV2 and TRBJ1-5, the complete variable domain is EPEVTQTPSHQVTQMGQEVILRCVPISNHLYFYWYRQILGQKVEFLVSFYNNEISEKSEIFDDQFSVERPDGSNFTLKIRSTKLEDSAMYFCASSEGGRDYQPQHFGDGTRLSIL.

The chain employs TRBV19 and TRBJ1-5; D is perhaps TRBD1 (6 bases). The CDR3 runs to 12 residues. Deletions cut 5 bases from V and 9 bases from J, with 11 bases between. CDR1 and CDR2 from the germline V gene are LNHDA and SQIVND (reference sequence). Here the CDR3 reads CASSVRGGPQHF. CDR3 DNA sequence: TGTGCCAGTAGTGTCAGGGGTGGGCCCCAGCATTTT.

The V gene is TRBV2, the J gene TRBJ2-1, with 10 bases identical to TRBD1. This CDR3 is built from 14 residues. The germline V gene has CDR1 SNHLY and CDR2 FYNNEI. J gave up 8 bases and V 7 bases, and 8 bases lay outside the gene matches. As DNA, the CDR3 is TGTGCCAGCAACCCGGGACAGGGGATCTATGAGCAGTTCTTC. Its protein product is CASNPGQGIYEQFF.

This rearrangement joins TRBV7-3 to TRBJ2-7; D may be TRBD2 (6 bases). Trimming took 4 bases from V and 5 from J, leaving 15 bases between them. CDR1 is SGHTA, CDR2 FQGTGA, per germline. CDR3 length equals 14 residues. This chain's CDR3 is CASSSRGGLDEQYF. CDR3 nucleotide sequence: TGTGCCAGCAGCTCCCGCGGAGGGTTGGACGAGCAGTACTTC. The complete variable domain, with remaining parts taken from reference TRBV7-3 and TRBJ2-7, reads GAGVSQTPSNKVTEKGKYVELRCDPISGHTALYWYRQSLGQGPEFLIYFQGTGAADDSGLPNDRFFAVRPEGSVSTLKIQRTERGDSAVYLCASSSRGGLDEQYFGPGTRLTVT.

The rearrangement joins TRBV7-2 to TRBJ2-5; no firm D call. Germline values: CDR1 SGHTA, CDR2 FQGNSA. Trimming took off 4 bases at V and 5 bases at J, with 11 bases between the two ends. The CDR3 consists of 13 residues. The CDR3 DNA sequence: TGTGCCAGCAGCTCCGTCAGTTGGGAGACCCAGTACTTC. It encodes CASSSVSWETQYF.